The next 27 T cell receptor beta chains were all read from a single sample in a study of shared clonotypes between healthy human individuals. Profiled with immunoSEQ multiplex PCR; TCRdb holds only in-frame clones, not every one. Here the sample spans some 200,000 clones, over 50% being singletons. The sequencing sample was made of memory CD4+ T cells sorted from blood. Subset in this sample: CD45RA-negative fraction. The receptors were sampled from a man between 25 and 39 years old in good health.

The chain uses TRBV29-1 and TRBJ2-7, with 12 bases fitting TRBD2. CDR1 is SQVTM, CDR2 ANQGSEA, per germline. This CDR3 has 17 residues. V lost 1 base, J lost 3 bases, and 10 bases stayed unmatched. The CDR3 nucleotides read TGCAGCGTTGAAGGCGGCCGACTAGCGGGAGAGATCTACGAGCAGTACTTC. It encodes CSVEGGRLAGEIYEQYF.

The chain employs TRBV5-1 and TRBJ2-1; 10 nucleotides line up with TRBD2. Germline V gene lookup returns CDR1 SGHRS and CDR2 YFSETQ. V shed 0 bases and J 1 base; nucleotides not matched to a gene: 13. The CDR3 contains 20 residues. The CDR3 reads CASSLAGLLAGSNSYNEQFF. The CDR3 DNA reads TGCGCCAGCAGCTTGGCCGGTTTACTAGCGGGGAGCAATTCCTACAATGAGCAGTTCTTC.

The chain joins TRBV11-3 to TRBJ2-2; D gene uncertain. Germline values: CDR1 SGHNT, CDR2 YENEEA. The germline V and J ends were trimmed by 0 bases and 3 bases, with 2 bases remaining between them. The CDR3 has 13 residues. The CDR3 DNA reads as TGTGCCAGCAGCTTAGAGTACACCGGGGAGCTGTTTTTT. It codes for CASSLEYTGELFF. The full variable domain, its missing parts supplied by reference TRBV11-3 and TRBJ2-2, is EAGVVQSPRYKIIEKKQPVAFWCNPISGHNTLYWYLQNLGQGPELLIRYENEEAVDDSQLPKDRFSAERLKGVDSTLKIQPAELGDSAVYLCASSLEYTGELFFGEGSRLTVL.

The CDR3 reads CASSLDPGAGQRNEQFF. CDR3 nucleotide sequence: TGCGCCAGCAGCCTGGATCCTGGAGCGGGACAACGCAATGAGCAGTTCTTC. The chain employs TRBV5-1 and TRBJ2-1; the D gene is possibly TRBD2 (7 bases). V lost 4 bases, J lost 6 bases, and 23 bases lay in between. The CDR3 loop spans 17 amino acids. Per germline, CDR1 SGHRS and CDR2 YFSETQ. The full variable domain, its missing parts supplied by reference TRBV5-1 and TRBJ2-1, is KAGVTQTPRYLIKTRGQQVTLSCSPISGHRSVSWYQQTPGQGLQFLFEYFSETQRNKGNFPGRFSGRQFSNSRSEMNVSTLELGDSALYLCASSLDPGAGQRNEQFFGPGTRLTVL.

In DNA, the CDR3 is TGTGCCAGCAGCTTAGTTGCAACCCAGGGTTACGAGCAGTACTTC. Translating it yields CASSLVATQGYEQYF. This chain joins TRBV11-2 and TRBJ2-7, with TRBD1 as a possible D gene (5 bases). Germline loops: CDR1 SGHAT, CDR2 FQNNGV. Between the trimmed V and J ends, which lost 1 base and 4 bases, there was a span of 14 bases. CDR3 length: 15 residues.

The chain is built from TRBV6-4 and TRBJ2-1; 7 bases line up with TRBD2. Trimming took 3 bases from V and 8 from J; bases not matched to a gene: 7. In germline, CDR1 is MRHNA, CDR2 SNTAGT. The CDR3 spans 14 residues. The CDR3 sequence: CASSEDGRSHEQFF. CDR3 DNA: TGTGCCAGCAGTGAAGACGGGAGGTCCCATGAGCAGTTCTTC.

This chain joins TRBV20-1 and TRBJ2-7, with unresolved D. Between the trimmed V and J ends, which lost 6 bases and 7 bases, there was a span of 10 bases. Germline V gives CDR1 DFQATT, CDR2 SNEGSKA (reference sequence). This CDR3 is 10 amino acids long. In DNA, the CDR3 is TGCAGTGCATTGAAACAAGAGCAGTACTTC. This encodes CSALKQEQYF.

This clone was detected only a few times. The V gene is TRBV28, the J gene TRBJ2-7; 7 positions agree with TRBD1. Trimming removed 2 bases from V and 6 bases from J; junction bases left unmatched: 7. The length of the CDR3 is 14 residues. Germline V lookup: CDR1 MDHEN, CDR2 SYDVKM. The CDR3 region is CASSLPTDRTEQYF. CDR3 DNA: TGTGCCAGCAGTTTACCCACGGACAGGACCGAGCAGTACTTC.

The chain has TRBV27 and TRBJ2-7; D tentatively reads TRBD1 or TRBD2 (6 bases each). The CDR3 consists of 15 residues. The ends were cut back, 5 bases at V and 2 bases at J, with 16 bases in the middle. The germline V gene encodes CDR1 MNHEY and CDR2 SMNVEV (reference sequence). The CDR3 nucleotides read TGTGCCAGCAGTCCGGGGGTGACAGGTACCTACGAGCAGTACTTC. It specifies CASSPGVTGTYEQYF.

This clone was picked up many times. The V gene is TRBV7-8, the J gene TRBJ2-7, with D perhaps matching TRBD2 (6 bases). Trimming took off 3 bases at V and 7 bases at J, with 19 bases between the two ends. Germline loops: CDR1 SGHVS, CDR2 FQNEAQ. The CDR3 contains 15 residues. In DNA form, the CDR3 reads TGTGCCAGCAGCTTCAGTCGCTGGGCCGCGGGGGAGCAGTACTTC. It codes for CASSFSRWAAGEQYF.

The rearrangement uses TRBV10-1 and TRBJ2-7; D gene uncertain. CDR3 length: 14 residues. V shed 3 bases and J shed 5 bases, with 14 bases lying between them. The germline V gene has CDR1 WNHNN and CDR2 SYGVQD (reference sequence). Written as DNA, the CDR3 is TGCGCCAGCAGTGATCCTGCCGGGTACCACGAGCAGTACTTC. Its translation: CASSDPAGYHEQYF.

J is TRBJ1-5 and V is TRBV19; maybe TRBD1 (5 bases). The ends were cut back, 5 bases at V and 3 bases at J, with 11 bases in the middle. CDR3 length: 14 amino acids. Germline CDR1 reads LNHDA; CDR2 reads SQIVND (reference sequence). This CDR3 is CASSLGHHNQPQHF. The CDR3 bases are TGTGCCAGTAGTCTAGGACATCACAATCAGCCCCAGCATTTT.

As regards this clone: A read error may produce the germline difference seen at one junction end. CDR3 residues: CASREGTGGVNSNQPQHF. CDR3 coding DNA: TGTGCCAGCAGAGAAGGGACAGGGGGCGTCAATAGCAATCAGCCCCAGCATTTT. J is TRBJ1-5 and V is TRBV6-1; 12 nucleotides line up with TRBD1. The germline CDR1 and CDR2 sequences are MNHNS and SASEGT. This CDR3 is 18 amino acids long.

The chain is built from TRBV7-9 and TRBJ2-3; D is perhaps TRBD2 (6 bases). The V gene's germline CDR1 is SEHNR and CDR2 FQNEAQ (reference sequence). Trimming cost V 1 base and J 8 bases, with 10 bases left between them. The CDR3 extends over 13 amino acids. The CDR3 nucleotides read TGTGCCAGCAGCTTAGGATCGACTAGTACGCAGTATTTT. It encodes CASSLGSTSTQYF. The full variable domain, in which reference TRBV7-9 and TRBJ2-3 provide the parts outside the CDR3, is DTGVSQNPRHKITKRGQNVTFRCDPISEHNRLYWYRQTLGQGPEFLTYFQNEAQLEKSRLLSDRFSAERPKGSFSTLEIQRTEQGDSAMYLCASSLGSTSTQYFGPGTRLTVL.

This clone was detected many times. The CDR3 here is CASSLNQGTLREKLFF. CDR3 in DNA: TGTGCCAGCAGCTTAAATCAGGGGACTTTAAGAGAAAAACTGTTTTTT. The chain joins TRBV7-2 to TRBJ1-4, with D tentatively TRBD1 (6 bases). V was shortened by 2 bases and J by 8 bases, with 18 bases between the two germline ends. The CDR3 spans 16 residues. Germline CDR1 and CDR2: SGHTA and FQGNSA.

This sequence joins TRBV11-3 and TRBJ1-1, with 9 nucleotides matching TRBD1. CDR1 SGHNT and CDR2 YENEEA come from the germline V gene. The CDR3 length is 15 residues. Trimming removed 5 bases from V and 2 bases from J; junction bases left unmatched: 6. CDR3 amino acids: CASSPGTGRNTEAFF. CDR3 DNA: TGTGCCAGCAGCCCCGGGACAGGGAGAAACACTGAAGCTTTCTTT.

This clone was detected a few times. This chain uses TRBV2 with TRBJ2-1, with TRBD1 identical over 7 bases. Germline V gene lookup returns CDR1 SNHLY and CDR2 FYNNEI. V lost 6 bases, J lost 6 bases, and 8 bases stayed unmatched. This CDR3 spans 14 amino acids. The CDR3 reads CASSLRQGGNEQFF. In DNA, the CDR3 is TGTGCCAGCAGCCTTAGACAGGGTGGCAATGAGCAGTTCTTC.

This clone was counted a single time. The chain carries TRBV9 and TRBJ2-1; no clear D gene. Germline loops: CDR1 SGDLS, CDR2 YYNGEE. Trimming left V 1 base short and J 6 bases short, with 14 bases between. This CDR3 is built from 15 residues. Here the CDR3 reads CASSVSSIGANEQFF. In DNA form, the CDR3 reads TGTGCCAGCAGCGTAAGCTCGATCGGCGCCAATGAGCAGTTCTTC.

This clone was seen a handful of times. The rearrangement uses TRBV7-3 and TRBJ1-2; the D gene is possibly TRBD1 (6 bases). This CDR3 spans 13 amino acids. The germline V gene has CDR1 SGHTA and CDR2 FQGTGA. The ends were cut back, 5 bases at V and 4 bases at J, with 11 bases in the middle. CDR3 loop: CASSPGTSYGYTF. DNA of the CDR3: TGTGCCAGCAGCCCGGGGACAAGCTATGGCTACACCTTC.

A few counts support this clone. The chain carries TRBV5-1 and TRBJ1-5, with D maybe TRBD1 (6 bases). The germline V and J ends were trimmed by 4 bases and 1 base, with 12 bases remaining between them. The CDR3 has 15 residues. Germline lookup yields CDR1 SGHRS and CDR2 YFSETQ. For the CDR3, the DNA is TGCGCCAGCAGCGCTGGGGGGCAGAGCAATCAGCCCCAGCATTTT. It yields the protein CASSAGGQSNQPQHF.

The chain couples TRBV29-1 to TRBJ1-1; D uncertain. The germline gives CDR1 SQVTM, CDR2 ANQGSEA. The CDR3 is made up of 12 amino acids. The V and J ends lost 3 bases and 0 bases respectively, with 5 bases between them. CDR3 DNA sequence: TGCAGCGTTGAGGTGATGAACACTGAAGCTTTCTTT. Translated: CSVEVMNTEAFF.

In DNA form, the CDR3 reads TGTGCCAGCAGCCAAGCACTCTTTGGAATGGGAGAGACCCAGTACTTC. This codes for CASSQALFGMGETQYF. The chain carries TRBV14 and TRBJ2-5; D gene ambiguous. The CDR3 runs to 16 residues. From germline, CDR1 is SGHDN and CDR2 FVKESK. V was clipped by 1 base and J by 4 bases, with 16 bases between them.

The chain carries TRBV6-1 and TRBJ2-3; TRBD1 or TRBD2 may be the D gene (6 bases each). The CDR3 covers 12 residues. V was clipped by 8 bases and J by 6 bases, with 12 bases between them. Per germline, CDR1 MNHNS and CDR2 SASEGT. The DNA of the CDR3 is TGTGCCAGCTTAGGGGGGAGGGATACGCAGTATTTT. It translates to CASLGGRDTQYF.

This clone has more than one count but fewer than ten. This chain links TRBV5-4 with TRBJ2-1; 7 nucleotides match TRBD2. The CDR3 has 15 residues. V dropped 6 bases and J dropped 4; count of bases not matched to a gene: 10. Germline values: CDR1 SGHNT, CDR2 YYREEE (reference sequence). The CDR3 protein is CASKASGLQYNEQFF. Here the CDR3 DNA reads TGTGCCAGCAAGGCTAGCGGATTACAATACAATGAGCAGTTCTTC.

The chain joins TRBV15 to TRBJ2-5; either TRBD1 or TRBD2 may fit D (5 bases each). CDR3 length equals 16 residues. Germline-derived CDR1 and CDR2 are LNHNV and YYDKDF (reference sequence). Trimming took off 3 bases at V and 5 bases at J, with 19 bases between the two ends. The DNA for the CDR3 is TGTGCCACCAGCAGGGACGAGGGACCGGGTGTGGAGACCCAGTACTTC. Translated: CATSRDEGPGVETQYF.

In its sample, this clone was seen once. V gene TRBV30 combines with J gene TRBJ2-3, with TRBD2 identical over 9 bases. After removal of 2 bases from V and 5 bases from J, the junction contained 2 bases not matched to a gene. Germline V gives CDR1 GTSNPN, CDR2 SVGIG (reference sequence). This CDR3 contains 13 residues. CDR3 DNA: TGTGCCTGGAGTAATAGCGGGAGAGATACGCAGTATTTT. This encodes CAWSNSGRDTQYF. Looking up the rest from reference TRBV30 and TRBJ2-3 gives the full variable domain: SQTIHQWPATLVQPVGSPLSLECTVEGTSNPNLYWYRQAAGRGLQLLFYSVGIGQISSEVPQNLSASRPQDRQFILSSKKLLLSDSGFYLCAWSNSGRDTQYFGPGTRLTVL.

This chain uses TRBV29-1 with TRBJ2-5, with 10 bases lining up with TRBD2. Germline V gene data show CDR1 as SQVTM and CDR2 as ANQGSEA. This CDR3 comprises 16 residues. Trimming at V came to 1 base and at J to 4 bases, leaving 9 bases not matched to a gene. CDR3 coding DNA: TGCAGCGTTGAAGTGCCTAGCGGGAGTGATAGAGAGACCCAGTACTTC. This sequence encodes CSVEVPSGSDRETQYF. Full variable domain (missing parts from reference TRBV29-1 and TRBJ2-5): SAVISQKPSRDICQRGTSLTIQCQVDSQVTMMFWYRQQPGQSLTLIATANQGSEATYESGFVIDKFPISRPNLTFSTLTVSNMSPEDSSIYLCSVEVPSGSDRETQYFGPGTRLLVL.